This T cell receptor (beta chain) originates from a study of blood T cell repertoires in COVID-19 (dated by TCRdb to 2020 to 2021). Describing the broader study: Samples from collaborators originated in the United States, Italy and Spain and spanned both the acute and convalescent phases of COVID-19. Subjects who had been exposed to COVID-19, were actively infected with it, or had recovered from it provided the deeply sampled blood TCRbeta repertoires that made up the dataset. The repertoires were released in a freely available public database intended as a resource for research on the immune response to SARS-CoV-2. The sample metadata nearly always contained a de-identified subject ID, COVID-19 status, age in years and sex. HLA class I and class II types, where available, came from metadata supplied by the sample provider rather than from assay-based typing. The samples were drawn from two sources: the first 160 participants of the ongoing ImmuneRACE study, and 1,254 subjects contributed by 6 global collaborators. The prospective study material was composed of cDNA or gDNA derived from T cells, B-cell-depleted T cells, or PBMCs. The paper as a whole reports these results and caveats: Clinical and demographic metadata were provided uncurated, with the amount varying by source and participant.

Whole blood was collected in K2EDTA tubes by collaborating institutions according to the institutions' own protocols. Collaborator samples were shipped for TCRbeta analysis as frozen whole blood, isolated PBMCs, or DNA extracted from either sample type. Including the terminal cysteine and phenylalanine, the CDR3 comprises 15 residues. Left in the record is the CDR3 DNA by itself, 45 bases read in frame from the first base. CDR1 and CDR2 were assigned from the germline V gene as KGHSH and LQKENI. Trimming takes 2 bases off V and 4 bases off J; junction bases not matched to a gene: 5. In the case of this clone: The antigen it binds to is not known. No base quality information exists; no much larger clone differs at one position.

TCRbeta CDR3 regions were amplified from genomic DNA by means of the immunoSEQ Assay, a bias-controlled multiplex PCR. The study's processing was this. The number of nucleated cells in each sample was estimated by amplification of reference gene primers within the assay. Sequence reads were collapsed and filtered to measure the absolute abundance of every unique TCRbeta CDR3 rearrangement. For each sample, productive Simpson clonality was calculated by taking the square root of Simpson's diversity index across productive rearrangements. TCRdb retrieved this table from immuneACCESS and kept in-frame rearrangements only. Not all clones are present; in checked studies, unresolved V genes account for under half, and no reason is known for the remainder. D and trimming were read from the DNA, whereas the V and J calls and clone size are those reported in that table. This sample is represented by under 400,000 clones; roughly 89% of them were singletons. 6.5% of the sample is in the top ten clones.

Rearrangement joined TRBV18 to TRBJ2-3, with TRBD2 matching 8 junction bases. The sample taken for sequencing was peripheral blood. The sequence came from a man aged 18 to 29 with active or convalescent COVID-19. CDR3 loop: CASSPTSGGADTQYF. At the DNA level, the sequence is TGTGCCAGCTCACCAACTAGCGGTGGGGCAGATACGCAGTATTTT.